The present TCR beta chain was sequenced within a study of OX40 agonist ivuxolimab in advanced cancers. Study-level information: Patients undergoing dose escalation presented with hepatocellular carcinoma, melanoma, renal cell or head and neck cancer.

The CDR3 is made up of 14 amino acids. Per the germline V gene, CDR1 is SGHRS and CDR2 is YFSETQ. V was shortened by 0 bases and J by 0 bases, with 7 bases between the two germline ends. Generated by immunoSEQ multiplex PCR, the TCRdb table keeps only in-frame clones and is missing some. The repertoire holds roughly 56,000 clones, around 84% seen once, with 4% to 6% in the top ten. This receptor was obtained from an adult with an advanced solid tumor such as melanoma, head and neck, liver or kidney cancer. This sequence joins TRBV5-1 and TRBJ2-7; D remains unclear. Sequenced here: CD4+ or CD8+ T cells sorted from blood, sampled in a trial of the OX40 agonist ivuxolimab. CDR3 in amino acids: CASSLVPSSYEQYF. The CDR3 DNA is TGCGCCAGCAGCTTGGTGCCCAGCTCCTACGAGCAGTACTTC.